The 23 T cell receptor beta chains below were found in one sample sequenced in a study of CD8 T cells in seronegative destructive rheumatoid arthritis (dated by TCRdb to the early 2020s). Preparation of the library involved the immunoSEQ multiplex PCR assay. In TCRdb, the immuneACCESS table is reduced to in-frame sequences with V and J assigned. These tables do not hold every clone; where another copy was compared, an unresolved V gene accounts for under half, and the others remain unexplained. Here the sample has some 13,000 clones; roughly four fifths occur a single time. The ten largest account for under 35% of the sample. The sample taken for sequencing was CD8+ T cells from blood. Receptors were obtained from a woman in her thirties or forties with seronegative destructive rheumatoid arthritis.

This sequence joins TRBV27 and TRBJ1-5, with D perhaps TRBD1 (6 bases). The CDR3 covers 15 residues. Trimming cost V 2 bases and J 5 bases, with 13 bases left between them. CDR1 is MNHEY, CDR2 SMNVEV, per germline (reference sequence). CDR3 nucleotides: TGTGCCAGCAGTTTAGGGGGGGGCTCCTATCAGCCCCAGCATTTT. Translating it yields CASSLGGGSYQPQHF.

The V gene is TRBV28, the J gene TRBJ1-5; possible D gene TRBD1, 6 bases. The V and J ends lost 5 bases and 9 bases respectively, with 11 bases between them. The CDR3 has 12 residues. Germline CDR1 is MDHEN and CDR2 is SYDVKM. Here the CDR3 reads CASSPTGPPQHF. Written as DNA, the CDR3 is TGTGCCAGCAGTCCAACAGGGCCGCCCCAGCATTTT.

The chain has TRBV13 and TRBJ2-3, with a tentative D call TRBD2 (7 bases). Germline CDR1 and CDR2: PRHDT and FYEKMQ (reference sequence). V was cut by 1 base and J by 2 bases, with 16 bases left in between. This CDR3 region has 17 residues. The chain's CDR3 is CASSLAGARGPTDTQYF. CDR3 in DNA: TGTGCCAGCAGCTTAGCGGGGGCGCGGGGGCCCACAGATACGCAGTATTTT.

This chain uses TRBV27 with TRBJ1-2; D uncertain. Trimming took off 3 bases at V and 7 bases at J, with 12 bases between the two ends. In germline, CDR1 is MNHEY, CDR2 SMNVEV (reference sequence). The CDR3 is made up of 13 amino acids. The CDR3 DNA reads TGTGCCAGCAGTTTTACAGAAGCGGGTGGCTACACCTTC. This codes for CASSFTEAGGYTF.

The V gene is TRBV30, the J gene TRBJ1-1, with 8 bases identical to TRBD1. Per germline, CDR1 GTSNPN and CDR2 SVGIG (reference sequence). The CDR3 spans 12 residues. V lost 5 bases to trimming and J lost 1 base; unmatched junction nucleotides: 0. The CDR3 here is CAWGQGNTEAFF. CDR3 bases: TGTGCCTGGGGACAGGGGAACACTGAAGCTTTCTTT.

The V gene is TRBV2, the J gene TRBJ2-1, with 8 bases lining up with TRBD2. The CDR3 has 14 residues. Germline CDR1 and CDR2: SNHLY and FYNNEI. Unmatched junction bases numbered 10, after V lost 8 bases and J lost 7 bases. The DNA for the CDR3 is TGTGCCAGCGGTGCCGGGGGGGCCCGAAATGAGCAGTTCTTC. Amino acids: CASGAGGARNEQFF.

The V call is TRBV7-2, the J call TRBJ2-1; D unresolved. Per the germline V gene, CDR1 is SGHTA and CDR2 is FQGNSA. Trimming pared 4 bases from V and 5 bases from J, leaving 9 bases between. This CDR3 contains 13 residues. The CDR3 region is CASSWAPNNEQFF. Here the CDR3 DNA reads TGTGCCAGCAGCTGGGCCCCAAACAATGAGCAGTTCTTC.

The chain has TRBV6-1 and TRBJ2-5; TRBD1 aligns across 9 bases. Trimming took 8 bases from V and 5 from J; bases not matched to a gene: 9. Germline assignment: CDR1 MNHNS and CDR2 SASEGT. CDR3 length: 14 amino acids. In DNA, the CDR3 is TGTGCCAGCGCTACCGGACAGGGGATGGAGACCCAGTACTTC. Its protein is CASATGQGMETQYF.

This chain uses TRBV6-1 with TRBJ1-4; TRBD1 agrees at 7 bases. The CDR3 length is 15 residues. Losses at the gene ends were 4 bases for V and 2 bases for J; bases not matched to a gene: 4. Germline loops: CDR1 MNHNS, CDR2 SASEGT. CDR3 residues: CASSVGTATNEKLFF. The CDR3 DNA follows: TGTGCCAGCAGTGTAGGGACAGCGACTAATGAAAAACTGTTTTTT.

The gene calls are TRBV6-5 and TRBJ2-3; tentative D call: TRBD2 (6 bases). Trimming shortened V by 2 bases and J by 4 bases, and 16 bases separated the two germline ends. CDR3 size: 16 residues. Germline CDR1 MNHEY, CDR2 SVGAGI. Here the CDR3 DNA reads TGTGCCAGCAGTTACGTGGCGGGGAAGGGTGCAGATACGCAGTATTTT. Protein product: CASSYVAGKGADTQYF.

This chain joins TRBV10-2 and TRBJ1-1, with D unresolved. V lost 8 bases and J 4 bases, leaving 14 bases between the germline ends. The CDR3 length is 13 residues. Germline CDR1 is WSHSY and CDR2 is SAAADI. CDR3 sequence: CASAGRSGTEAFF. DNA of the CDR3: TGCGCCAGCGCGGGAAGGTCGGGCACTGAAGCTTTCTTT.

V usage is TRBV14 and J usage is TRBJ2-7; 8 bases are shared with TRBD2. V lost 5 bases, J lost 2 bases, and 11 bases stayed unmatched. CDR1 is SGHDN and CDR2 is FVKESK in the germline V gene. This CDR3 has 16 amino acids. The CDR3 region is CASSSDPGGRPYEQYF. CDR3 sequence (DNA): TGTGCCAGCAGCTCTGACCCGGGCGGGAGGCCCTACGAGCAGTACTTC.

The chain combines TRBV7-9 with TRBJ2-1, with TRBD2 matching 7 bases. V dropped 5 bases and J dropped 4; count of bases not matched to a gene: 5. This CDR3 is 14 amino acids long. Germline V gene lookup returns CDR1 SEHNR and CDR2 FQNEAQ (reference sequence). The chain's CDR3 is CASSPGTKYNEQFF. CDR3 sequence (DNA): TGTGCCAGCAGCCCCGGGACTAAATACAATGAGCAGTTCTTC.

Only a few counts were recorded for this clone. This chain connects TRBV4-1 to TRBJ1-5, with D unclear. Trimming removed 5 bases from V and 1 base from J, with 9 bases in between. CDR3 length: 14 residues. Germline V gene sequence: CDR1 MGHRA, CDR2 YSYEKL. The CDR3 coding sequence is TGCGCCAGCAGCGATGAGGCGAGCAATCAGCCCCAGCATTTT. Its translation is CASSDEASNQPQHF.

For this clone: Other DNA sequences of this sample code for an identical CDR3. V usage is TRBV12-5 and J usage is TRBJ2-7; D possibly corresponds to TRBD2 (6 bases). The CDR3 has 11 amino acids. Germline V CDR1 and CDR2: LGHNT, FRNRAP. CDR3 in amino acids: CARRAAYEQYV. The CDR3 DNA is TGCGCGAGGAGGGCGGCATACGAGCAGTACGTC.

This clone was observed a few times. This chain links TRBV6-5 with TRBJ1-2, with 8 bases fitting TRBD1. V lost 4 bases and J lost 4; bases outside the gene matches: 5. The CDR3 contains 14 residues. Germline assignment: CDR1 MNHEY and CDR2 SVGAGI. CDR3 nucleotide sequence: TGTGCCAGCAGTTCTGCAGGGGGCGGCTATGGCTACACCTTC. Translating gives CASSSAGGGYGYTF.

The sample holds a few counts of this clone. The rearrangement joins TRBV29-1 to TRBJ1-2, with D maybe TRBD1 (6 bases). Between the trimmed V and J ends, which lost 0 bases and 4 bases, there was a span of 21 bases. Germline V gene sequence: CDR1 SQVTM, CDR2 ANQGSEA. This CDR3 is built from 17 residues. DNA of the CDR3: TGCAGCGTTGAAGATCGGATCGGGGGGGCAATAGGCTATGGCTACACCTTC. Translating gives CSVEDRIGGAIGYGYTF.

CDR3 in DNA: TGTGCCAGCACCTTCCTTGGGGCCCTTGGGGAGCAGTACTTC. Translated, it gives CASTFLGALGEQYF. The chain couples TRBV27 to TRBJ2-7; D might be TRBD1 (5 bases). Germline V gene lookup returns CDR1 MNHEY and CDR2 SMNVEV (reference sequence). Deletions cut 7 bases from V and 7 bases from J, with 20 bases between. CDR3 length: 14 residues.

The chain employs TRBV11-2 and TRBJ1-1; 8 nucleotides align to TRBD1. This CDR3 has 15 residues. Per germline, CDR1 SGHAT and CDR2 FQNNGV. Trimming took 3 bases from V and 2 from J; bases not matched to a gene: 5. The CDR3 here is CASSFNRGGNTEAFF. CDR3 bases: TGTGCCAGCAGCTTTAACAGGGGGGGAAACACTGAAGCTTTCTTT.

With regard to this clone: This CDR3 is also generated by other DNA sequences in the sample. The chain links TRBV27 to TRBJ1-6; perhaps TRBD1 as D (5 bases). Germline V CDR1 and CDR2: MNHEY, SMNVEV (reference sequence). The V and J ends lost 3 bases and 7 bases respectively, with 22 bases between them. This CDR3 spans 18 amino acids. CDR3: CASSFSLIRGPRNSPLHF. The CDR3 coding sequence is TGTGCCAGCAGTTTCAGTTTGATAAGGGGCCCCCGCAATTCACCCCTCCACTTT.

The genes are TRBV7-8 and TRBJ2-2, with no clear D. Trimming cost V 5 bases and J 2 bases, with 9 bases left between them. This CDR3 is built from 14 residues. The germline gives CDR1 SGHVS, CDR2 FQNEAQ. CDR3 nucleotide sequence: TGTGCCAGCAGCCCACGGGTTAACACCGGGGAGCTGTTTTTT. Its protein product is CASSPRVNTGELFF.

The chain links TRBV7-9 to TRBJ1-6; 8 nucleotides line up with TRBD1. This CDR3 contains 15 residues. Germline V gene sequence: CDR1 SEHNR, CDR2 FQNEAQ (reference sequence). With 7 bases clipped from V and 5 bases from J, the junction kept 7 bases outside the gene matches. CDR3 DNA: TGTGCCAGCACCCTGACAGGGGCGGATAATTCACCCCTCCACTTT. Its translation is CASTLTGADNSPLHF.

The chain has TRBV7-9 and TRBJ2-2; weak D call: TRBD2 (7 bases). V lost 4 bases, J lost 3 bases, and 15 bases lay in between. The CDR3 is 16 amino acids. CDR1 is SEHNR and CDR2 is FQNEAQ in the germline V gene (reference sequence). CDR3 residues: CASSSPGGVDTGELFF. DNA of the CDR3: TGTGCCAGCAGCTCTCCGGGGGGCGTAGACACCGGGGAGCTGTTTTTT.